Sequencing of this T cell receptor beta chain was carried out in a study of blood T cell repertoires in COVID-19. Study-wide context: COVID-19 samples from acute and convalescent phases originated in the United States, Italy and Spain. T cells, B-cell-depleted T cells, or PBMCs supplied cDNA or gDNA.

Under the authors' procedure: Reference gene primer amplification gave nucleated cell count estimates. Assay used: immunoSEQ multiplex PCR; TCRdb lists only in-frame clones, some missing. V, J and clone size derive from that table, while D and trimming were established from the DNA sequence. Among more than 100,000 clones listed, about 78% were seen once. The CDR3 totals 17 residues. Trimming at V came to 5 bases and at J to 5 bases, leaving 9 bases not matched to a gene. CDR1 and CDR2 (germline): LGHNA, YSLEER. The chain uses TRBV4-3 and TRBJ2-3; TRBD2 matches 14 bases. The sample comprised peripheral blood. The receptor's source is an older man with acute or convalescent COVID-19. In DNA, the CDR3 is TGCGCCAGCAGCGCGAGGACTAGCGGGGGGTGGGGAGATACGCAGTATTTT. Translation gives CASSARTSGGWGDTQYF.